This T cell receptor (beta chain) emerged from a study of blood T cell repertoires in COVID-19. Study details: Researchers got acute and convalescent COVID-19 samples from the United States, Italy and Spain. In each case, the material was cDNA or gDNA derived from T cells, B-cell-depleted T cells, or PBMCs.

CDR3 length: 15 amino acids. Per the germline V gene, CDR1 is SNHLY and CDR2 is FYNNEI. V lost 3 bases and J lost 0; bases outside the gene matches: 2. Sequencing used immunoSEQ multiplex PCR; TCRdb keeps in-frame clones, though not all of them. The sample lists over 250,000 clones, 75% to 90% seen once, with approximately 9.9% in the top ten. This receptor was taken from a woman in her seventies with acute or convalescent COVID-19. The source material was peripheral blood. J is TRBJ2-5 and V is TRBV2, with 9 bases identical to TRBD2. The CDR3 region is CASSDLAGYQETQYF. DNA for the CDR3: TGTGCCAGCAGTGACCTAGCGGGGTACCAAGAGACCCAGTACTTC.